These 19 T cell receptor beta chains came from one sample sequenced in a study of CD8+ T cells in alopecia areata. The treatment is: oral pan-JAK inhibitor, 5-10 mg twice daily. Reverse transcription of extracted RNA yielded cDNA, which provided the sequencing template. TCRdb's copy holds only in-frame clones and misses some; the assay was immunoSEQ multiplex PCR. The sample consists of 200,000 to 250,000 clones, more than 45% of them appearing once. This material consisted of CD4+ T cells sorted from blood, taken at week 4, from a patient treated with tofacitinib. These receptors all stem from a human donor with alopecia areata.

The J gene is TRBJ2-3, the V gene TRBV9; 12 bases fit TRBD2. CDR3 size: 16 residues. After removal of 2 bases from V and 6 bases from J, the junction contained 7 bases not matched to a gene. CDR1 SGDLS and CDR2 YYNGEE come from the germline V gene. CDR3 sequence (DNA): TGTGCCAGCAGCGTCTCTAGCGGGGGGGCCGGTGATACGCAGTATTTT. It specifies CASSVSSGGAGDTQYF.

This clone was detected only a few times. This chain connects TRBV10-2 to TRBJ2-1; D gene unclear. In germline, CDR1 is WSHSY, CDR2 SAAADI. The CDR3 totals 13 residues. Trimming left V 4 bases short and J 4 bases short, with 8 bases between. As DNA, the CDR3 is TGCGCCAGCAGTGGGCCCGGTTACAATGAGCAGTTCTTC. It translates to CASSGPGYNEQFF.

The sample holds many counts of this clone. The chain carries TRBV9 and TRBJ2-1, with 7 bases fitting TRBD2. CDR1 is SGDLS, CDR2 YYNGEE, per germline. Trimming removed 4 bases from V and 9 bases from J; junction bases left unmatched: 10. The length of the CDR3 is 14 residues. CDR3 loop: CASSPFLAEGEQFF. Here the CDR3 DNA reads TGTGCCAGCAGCCCTTTTCTAGCGGAGGGTGAGCAGTTCTTC.

This clone is a singleton in its sample. The rearrangement joins TRBV30 to TRBJ1-4; TRBD1 might be the D (5 bases). V was pared by 4 bases and J by 12 bases, with 15 bases between. The CDR3 covers 12 residues. Germline loops: CDR1 GTSNPN, CDR2 SVGIG (reference sequence). The CDR3 DNA is TGTGCCTGGACCCGGGACGGAAGTCAACTGTTTTTT. Translation gives CAWTRDGSQLFF.

This clone was observed once. J is TRBJ1-2 and V is TRBV9; D is perhaps TRBD1 (6 bases). The CDR3 loop spans 15 amino acids. The germline CDR1 and CDR2 sequences are SGDLS and YYNGEE. The V and J ends lost 0 bases and 8 bases respectively, with 17 bases between them. The CDR3 DNA sequence: TGTGCCAGCAGCGTAGGTTCCGGGACACCTATGGGCTACACCTTC. This gives the protein CASSVGSGTPMGYTF.

The V call is TRBV10-3, the J call TRBJ2-7; TRBD2 might be the D (6 bases). V was shortened by 3 bases and J by 6 bases, with 9 bases between the two germline ends. Looked up from germline, CDR1 is ENHRY and CDR2 is SYGVKD. This CDR3 is built from 12 residues. The CDR3 nucleotides are TGTGCCATCAGTGATCGGGAGATCGAGCAGTACTTC. Translated, it gives CAISDREIEQYF.

The rearrangement uses TRBV5-1 and TRBJ1-3; 9 nucleotides match TRBD1. CDR1 and CDR2 from the germline V gene are SGHRS and YFSETQ. The CDR3 runs to 18 residues. Germline trimming cut 4 bases from V and 0 bases from J; bases unmatched to any gene: 11. The CDR3 spells CASSRGGDRASSGNTIYF. DNA for the CDR3: TGCGCCAGCAGCCGAGGCGGGGACAGGGCGAGCTCTGGAAACACCATATATTTT.

The CDR3 nucleotides are TGTGCCAGCAGCGTAGGAATTAGCGGGGAGACAGATACGCAGTATTTT. Translation: CASSVGISGETDTQYF. The chain uses TRBV9 and TRBJ2-3; 8 nucleotides align to TRBD2. The germline gives CDR1 SGDLS, CDR2 YYNGEE. Trimming cost V 0 bases and J 3 bases; bases outside gene matches: 6. The CDR3 extends over 16 amino acids.

This chain joins TRBV30 and TRBJ1-1; D remains unclear. The germline V gene encodes CDR1 GTSNPN and CDR2 SVGIG (reference sequence). The CDR3 is made up of 13 amino acids. The ends were cut back, 7 bases at V and 1 base at J, with 13 bases in the middle. CDR3 DNA sequence: TGTGCCTCCTCGTCGCGCCGGAACACTGAAGCTTTCTTT. It codes for CASSSRRNTEAFF.

This clone was recorded once. CDR3 nucleotide sequence: TGCAGCGTTGAAGCGGGGCAGGGAAAGACCTACGAGCAGTACTTC. It translates to CSVEAGQGKTYEQYF. The genes are TRBV29-1 and TRBJ2-7; the D gene could be TRBD1 or TRBD2 (5 bases each). Germline V gene lookup returns CDR1 SQVTM and CDR2 ANQGSEA. The CDR3 is 15 amino acids. Trimming cost V 1 base and J 2 bases, with 15 bases left between them.

The CDR3 DNA reads TGCAGCGTTGCCGGACAGGTGGGCACTGAAGCTTTCTTT. Translation gives CSVAGQVGTEAFF. V is TRBV29-1 and J is TRBJ1-1, with TRBD1 matching 7 bases. Germline V lookup: CDR1 SQVTM, CDR2 ANQGSEA. The CDR3 runs to 13 residues. The junction had 6 bases not matched to a gene; V was cut back by 4 bases and J by 4 bases.

The gene calls are TRBV6-5 and TRBJ1-1; TRBD1 aligns across 7 bases. The CDR3 consists of 13 residues. In germline, CDR1 is MNHEY, CDR2 SVGAGI. V shed 8 bases, J shed 9 bases, and the junction held 12 bases outside the gene matches. CDR3 region: CASQTRQGAKAFF. CDR3 nucleotides: TGTGCCAGCCAAACTCGACAGGGCGCTAAAGCTTTCTTT.

This clone has a count of ten or more. The chain combines TRBV7-8 with TRBJ1-5, with D possibly being TRBD1 (5 bases). CDR3 length equals 15 residues. The V gene lost 5 bases and the J gene lost 1 base, with 12 bases spanning the gap. Germline CDR1 SGHVS, CDR2 FQNEAQ. CDR3 sequence reads: CASSGSGGSNQPQHF. CDR3 nucleotides: TGTGCCAGCAGCGGTAGCGGGGGAAGCAATCAGCCCCAGCATTTT.

This clone turned up a few times. The chain joins TRBV2 to TRBJ2-3; tentative D call: TRBD2 (6 bases). The CDR3 runs to 15 residues. V was pared by 7 bases and J by 2 bases, with 16 bases between. Germline assignment: CDR1 SNHLY and CDR2 FYNNEI. The CDR3 loop reads CASKGDFEFTDTQYF. The CDR3 DNA reads TGTGCCAGCAAAGGGGACTTCGAATTCACAGATACGCAGTATTTT.

The chain recombines TRBV6-6 with TRBJ2-7; 10 bases agree with TRBD1. Germline assignment: CDR1 MNHNY and CDR2 SVGAGI (reference sequence). This CDR3 is 14 amino acids long. Germline trimming cut 6 bases from V and 2 bases from J; bases unmatched to any gene: 4. CDR3 region: CASRRTGGTYEQYF. The CDR3 region has the DNA TGTGCCAGCAGGCGGACAGGGGGAACCTACGAGCAGTACTTC.

The table lists this clone with a few counts. The V and J genes are TRBV7-8 and TRBJ1-1; 8 bases agree with TRBD1. The CDR3 has 13 residues. Germline V gene data show CDR1 as SGHVS and CDR2 as FQNEAQ. V trimming: 5 bases; J trimming: 4 bases; junction bases outside the gene matches: 3. CDR3 amino acids: CASSRTGGTEAFF. DNA for the CDR3: TGTGCCAGCAGCCGTACAGGGGGCACTGAAGCTTTCTTT.

The V and J genes are TRBV5-1 and TRBJ1-2, with a weak D call TRBD1 (5 bases). Trimming pared 4 bases from V and 4 bases from J, leaving 17 bases between. The CDR3 is 15 residues long. CDR1 is SGHRS, CDR2 YFSETQ, per germline. CDR3 protein: CASSHTGRDGYGYTF. CDR3 bases: TGCGCCAGCAGCCATACCGGCAGGGACGGCTATGGCTACACCTTC.

The CDR3 reads CASSFSIAKNIQYF. DNA of the CDR3: TGTGCCAGCAGCTTTTCGATAGCCAAAAACATTCAGTACTTC. The chain recombines TRBV13 with TRBJ2-4, with no clear D. The CDR3 sequence is 14 residues long. V dropped 3 bases and J dropped 0 bases, with 6 bases sitting between them. CDR1 and CDR2 (germline): PRHDT, FYEKMQ (reference sequence). Together with reference TRBV13 and TRBJ2-4, the CDR3 gives the full variable domain: AAGVIQSPRHLIKEKRETATLKCYPIPRHDTVYWYQQGPGQDPQFLISFYEKMQSDKGSIPDRFSAQQFSDYHSELNMSSLELGDSALYFCASSFSIAKNIQYFGAGTRLSVL.

This chain joins TRBV7-9 and TRBJ1-4; D is possibly TRBD1 (6 bases). V lost 5 bases and J 2 bases, leaving 9 bases between the germline ends. Germline CDR1 SEHNR, CDR2 FQNEAQ (reference sequence). The CDR3 has 14 amino acids. Here the CDR3 DNA reads TGTGCCAGCAGCCGAGACAGGACTAATGAAAAACTGTTTTTT. Its protein is CASSRDRTNEKLFF.